Presented here are 3 T cell receptor beta chains from one specimen sequenced in a study of shared clonotypes between healthy human individuals (dated by TCRdb to between 2020 and 2021). CD8 naive samples were CD45RO-negative cells positively selected for CCR7, giving a CD45RA+CCR7+ population that excluded TemRA cells. Libraries were built with the immunoSEQ multiplex PCR assay. What TCRdb holds here is the immuneACCESS table cut down to in-frame rearrangements. Part of the clones is not present; checked against another copy, under half of the missing clones reflect an unresolved V gene, and the others are unexplained. This sample is represented by under 600,000 clones; 95% to 98% of them were singletons. In total, the top ten clones hold 0.3% of the sample. Sequenced: naive CD8+ T cells sorted from blood. In light of the paper, this sample's cell subset or site label describes: CD45RA+CCR7+. Every receptor here comes from a young man in good health.

The chain joins TRBV5-1 to TRBJ1-5, with 9 bases identical to TRBD1. The V and J ends lost 4 bases and 4 bases, in that order; junction bases with no gene match: 3. This CDR3 is 14 amino acids long. The germline gives CDR1 SGHRS, CDR2 YFSETQ. CDR3 bases: TGCGCCAGCAGCGCGGGGACAGGGAATCAGCCCCAGCATTTT. It yields the protein CASSAGTGNQPQHF.

This clone was detected once. The gene calls are TRBV11-2 and TRBJ2-4; TRBD2 matches 11 bases. CDR1 and CDR2 (germline): SGHAT, FQNNGV. The CDR3 extends over 18 amino acids. Losses at the gene ends were 5 bases for V and 1 base for J; bases not matched to a gene: 10. CDR3 protein: CASSQWGASGRAKNIQYF. CDR3 DNA: TGTGCCAGCAGCCAGTGGGGGGCTAGCGGGAGGGCCAAAAACATTCAGTACTTC.

This chain links TRBV18 with TRBJ2-7; 8 positions agree with TRBD1. Trimming at V came to 4 bases and at J to 4 bases, leaving 9 bases not matched to a gene. Germline V lookup: CDR1 KGHSH, CDR2 LQKENI. The CDR3 runs 15 residues. The CDR3 DNA reads as TGTGCCAGCTCACTCGGACAGGGAAATGCATACGAGCAGTACTTC. Translated: CASSLGQGNAYEQYF.